These 25 T cell receptor beta chains share one sample of origin, sequenced in a study of blood T cell repertoires in COVID-19. TCRdb's copy holds only in-frame clones and misses some; the assay was immunoSEQ multiplex PCR. The table lists roughly 60,000 clones, approximately 92% of them singletons. Specimen: peripheral blood. These receptors were collected from a woman of 80 years or more with active COVID-19.

The V gene is TRBV29-1, the J gene TRBJ2-7; 10 nucleotides align to TRBD2. The germline V gene encodes CDR1 SQVTM and CDR2 ANQGSEA. The V segment lost 8 bases and the J segment 4 bases; nucleotides outside the gene matches: 8. The CDR3 loop spans 13 amino acids. CDR3 protein: CSPSGRAEYEQYF. CDR3 nucleotides: TGCAGCCCGAGCGGGAGGGCCGAATACGAGCAGTACTTC.

CDR3 region: CASSLFQGTGELFF. In nucleotides, the CDR3 is TGTGCCAGCAGCTTGTTTCAGGGCACCGGGGAGCTGTTTTTT. The chain recombines TRBV5-5 with TRBJ2-2; D is perhaps TRBD1 (5 bases). Per germline, CDR1 SGHKS and CDR2 YYEKEE (reference sequence). Trimming pared 1 base from V and 4 bases from J, leaving 8 bases between. The CDR3 is made up of 14 amino acids.

V is TRBV20-1 and J is TRBJ2-1; D ambiguous. V lost 3 bases to trimming and J lost 4 bases, with 13 bases between them. This CDR3 is 14 amino acids long. Germline loops: CDR1 DFQATT, CDR2 SNEGSKA (reference sequence). The chain's CDR3 is CSASYSNGYNEQFF. Here the CDR3 DNA reads TGCAGTGCTAGTTATTCTAACGGGTACAATGAGCAGTTCTTC.

This clone appeared once. CDR3 residues: CASSQGRLAGSYEQYF. The CDR3 DNA follows: TGCGCCAGCAGCCAAGGGCGACTAGCGGGGAGCTACGAGCAGTACTTC. The rearrangement uses TRBV4-1 and TRBJ2-7, with 11 bases aligning to TRBD2. Germline CDR1 and CDR2: MGHRA and YSYEKL. After removal of 1 base from V and 3 bases from J, the junction contained 5 bases not matched to a gene. This CDR3 contains 16 residues.

The chain has TRBV19 and TRBJ2-7, with 9 bases identical to TRBD1. CDR3 size: 16 residues. Germline CDR1 reads LNHDA; CDR2 reads SQIVND (reference sequence). V lost 6 bases and J lost 0; bases outside the gene matches: 9. CDR3 DNA: TGTGCCAGTAGGGGGACCGGGACAGGGTTCTCCTACGAGCAGTACTTC. Its protein is CASRGTGTGFSYEQYF.

V usage is TRBV29-1 and J usage is TRBJ1-2; a possible D gene is TRBD1 (6 bases). The ends were cut back, 0 bases at V and 7 bases at J, with 15 bases in the middle. This CDR3 contains 14 residues. Germline CDR1 SQVTM, CDR2 ANQGSEA. As DNA, the CDR3 is TGCAGCGTTGAAGATCAGCGGGGGGCGCTTGGCTACACCTTC. This translates into CSVEDQRGALGYTF. Based on the CDR3 plus reference TRBV29-1 and TRBJ1-2, the full variable domain is SAVISQKPSRDICQRGTSLTIQCQVDSQVTMMFWYRQQPGQSLTLIATANQGSEATYESGFVIDKFPISRPNLTFSTLTVSNMSPEDSSIYLCSVEDQRGALGYTFGSGTRLTVV.

This chain joins TRBV4-1 and TRBJ2-1; D possibly corresponds to TRBD2 (7 bases). Between the trimmed V and J ends, which lost 1 base and 4 bases, there was a span of 17 bases. This CDR3 region has 17 residues. Per the germline V gene, CDR1 is MGHRA and CDR2 is YSYEKL. The CDR3 loop is CASSQVGGGKRYNEQFF. DNA of the CDR3: TGCGCCAGCAGCCAAGTAGGGGGGGGGAAGCGGTACAATGAGCAGTTCTTC.

The CDR3 here is CASSRAGVLGYTF. CDR3 bases: TGTGCCAGCAGCCGAGCGGGGGTACTTGGCTACACCTTC. This chain joins TRBV28 and TRBJ1-2, with D perhaps TRBD1 (5 bases). CDR3 length equals 13 residues. Trimming pared 6 bases from V and 7 bases from J, leaving 15 bases between. Germline CDR1 and CDR2: MDHEN and SYDVKM.

The V call is TRBV6-1, the J call TRBJ1-4; D perhaps matches TRBD1 (6 bases). Germline V gene lookup returns CDR1 MNHNS and CDR2 SASEGT. The length of the CDR3 is 17 residues. With 0 bases removed from V and 8 bases from J, the gap between germline ends came to 19 bases. The CDR3, as DNA: TGTGCCAGCAGTGAAGCGGGAGTCTCACAGGGCTGGGAAAAACTGTTTTTT. This encodes CASSEAGVSQGWEKLFF.

The CDR3 loop reads CASSLDQGPYEAFF. In DNA, the CDR3 is TGCGCCAGCAGCTTGGACCAGGGGCCGTATGAAGCTTTCTTT. The V and J genes are TRBV5-1 and TRBJ1-1; D is perhaps TRBD1 (6 bases). Trimming pared 0 bases from V and 7 bases from J, leaving 13 bases between. This CDR3 is built from 14 residues. Germline V gives CDR1 SGHRS, CDR2 YFSETQ.

V usage is TRBV7-9 and J usage is TRBJ1-2, with unresolved D. Germline CDR1 is SEHNR and CDR2 is FQNEAQ (reference sequence). V dropped 5 bases and J dropped 8 bases, with 12 bases sitting between them. The CDR3 is made up of 12 amino acids. Here the CDR3 DNA reads TGTGCCAGCAGCCCAGGTGTAGAGGGCTACACCTTC. This encodes CASSPGVEGYTF. Variable domain in full (rest from reference TRBV7-9 and TRBJ1-2): DTGVSQNPRHKITKRGQNVTFRCDPISEHNRLYWYRQTLGQGPEFLTYFQNEAQLEKSRLLSDRFSAERPKGSFSTLEIQRTEQGDSAMYLCASSPGVEGYTFGSGTRLTVV.

J is TRBJ2-2 and V is TRBV5-6; D not certain. The CDR3 runs 16 residues. V was clipped by 5 bases and J by 6 bases, with 20 bases between them. Germline CDR1 SGHDT, CDR2 YYEEEE. The CDR3 protein is CASSYQTLGRSGELFF. CDR3 bases: TGTGCCAGCAGTTACCAGACTCTCGGCCGGTCCGGGGAGCTGTTTTTT.

This clone was seen only once. The rearrangement uses TRBV6-1 and TRBJ2-5; 12 bases map to TRBD2. Germline CDR1 MNHNS, CDR2 SASEGT. J was trimmed by 9 bases and V by 6 bases; bases with no gene match: 17. The CDR3 is made up of 17 amino acids. CDR3 in amino acids: CASRERARMGLAGAQYF. CDR3 nucleotides: TGTGCCAGCAGAGAACGGGCCCGGATGGGACTAGCGGGCGCCCAGTACTTC.

This chain connects TRBV18 to TRBJ2-1; 9 bases agree with TRBD1. Germline loops: CDR1 KGHSH, CDR2 LQKENI. V shed 6 bases, J shed 2 bases, and the junction held 5 bases outside the gene matches. The CDR3 is 15 residues long. The CDR3 nucleotides read TGTGCCAGCTCGGCCGGACAGGGGCCCTACAATGAGCAGTTCTTC. It translates to CASSAGQGPYNEQFF.

The V gene is TRBV11-2, the J gene TRBJ2-7, with D perhaps TRBD2 (5 bases). The ends were cut back, 2 bases at V and 3 bases at J, with 20 bases in the middle. The germline V gene has CDR1 SGHAT and CDR2 FQNNGV. This CDR3 is built from 17 residues. CDR3 protein: CASSLRPGSLIRYEQYF. CDR3 coding DNA: TGTGCCAGCAGCTTACGACCGGGGTCGCTTATTCGCTACGAGCAGTACTTC.

This clone turned up a few times. The rearrangement uses TRBV5-6 and TRBJ2-7; 11 bases are a match to TRBD2. The germline V gene encodes CDR1 SGHDT and CDR2 YYEEEE. V was pared by 4 bases and J by 0 bases, with 9 bases of the junction left unmatched. The CDR3 sequence is 17 residues long. CDR3 DNA sequence: TGTGCCAGCAGCCCCGGGACTAGCGGAATGTACTCCTACGAGCAGTACTTC. It specifies CASSPGTSGMYSYEQYF.

The J gene is TRBJ1-2, the V gene TRBV2; D might be TRBD1 (5 bases). The CDR3 consists of 12 residues. Germline V CDR1 and CDR2: SNHLY, FYNNEI. V lost 3 bases to trimming and J lost 4 bases, with 6 bases between them. The CDR3 is CASSEQGYGYTF. The CDR3 DNA reads as TGTGCCAGCAGTGAGCAGGGCTATGGCTACACCTTC.

V is TRBV6-5 and J is TRBJ2-4; possibly TRBD1 for D (6 bases). Trimming took 6 bases from V and 0 from J, leaving 12 bases between them. Germline V CDR1 and CDR2: MNHEY, SVGAGI. The CDR3 sequence is 15 residues long. CDR3 amino acids: CASSNREGAKNIQYF. The CDR3, as DNA: TGTGCCAGCAGCAACAGGGAAGGAGCCAAAAACATTCAGTACTTC.

This chain links TRBV24-1 with TRBJ2-5; a possible D gene is TRBD1 (5 bases). This CDR3 spans 16 amino acids. V shed 1 base and J shed 4 bases, with 15 bases lying between them. Germline CDR1 and CDR2: KGHDR and SFDVKD. The chain's CDR3 is CATSDFQGNGRETQYF. CDR3 in DNA: TGTGCCACCAGTGATTTTCAGGGAAACGGTCGAGAGACCCAGTACTTC.

The chain uses TRBV19 and TRBJ2-3; the D gene is possibly TRBD2 (6 bases). CDR3 size: 13 residues. V was clipped by 0 bases and J by 10 bases, with 11 bases between them. CDR1 is LNHDA and CDR2 is SQIVND in the germline V gene (reference sequence). The CDR3 reads CASSIEAGGPQYF. The CDR3 DNA reads TGTGCCAGTAGTATAGAGGCAGGAGGGCCGCAGTATTTT.

V is TRBV7-8 and J is TRBJ1-2; 7 bases are a match to TRBD1. This CDR3 is 13 amino acids long. The ends lost 0 bases at V and 6 bases at J; junction bases unmatched: 1. Germline CDR1 SGHVS, CDR2 FQNEAQ. Here the CDR3 reads CASSLAGTDGYTF. CDR3 coding DNA: TGTGCCAGCAGCTTAGCGGGGACAGATGGCTACACCTTC.

V and J are TRBV5-8 and TRBJ2-3, with 12 positions matching TRBD2. V lost 4 bases to trimming and J lost 8 bases; unmatched junction nucleotides: 5. Germline-derived CDR1 and CDR2 are SGHTS and YDEGEE. This CDR3 has 14 residues. The CDR3 is CASSRGLAGSTQYF. DNA for the CDR3: TGTGCCAGCAGCAGAGGACTAGCGGGGAGTACGCAGTATTTT.

This clone was counted a single time. This CDR3 reads CASSFLAGVREQYF. CDR3 DNA: TGTGCCAGCAGTTTTCTAGCGGGAGTGAGGGAGCAGTACTTC. The genes are TRBV28 and TRBJ2-7, with 10 bases matching TRBD2. This CDR3 spans 14 amino acids. Germline V gives CDR1 MDHEN, CDR2 SYDVKM. Unmatched junction bases numbered 6, after V lost 3 bases and J lost 7 bases. The full variable domain, rest sourced from reference TRBV28 and TRBJ2-7, is DVKVTQSSRYLVKRTGEKVFLECVQDMDHENMFWYRQDPGLGLRLIYFSYDVKMKEKGDIPEGYSVSREKKERFSLILESASTNQTSMYLCASSFLAGVREQYFGPGTRLTVT.

The V call is TRBV27, the J call TRBJ2-1, with 9 bases aligning to TRBD2. The CDR3 totals 16 residues. CDR1 and CDR2 (germline): MNHEY, SMNVEV (reference sequence). Trimming took 3 bases from V and 8 from J; bases not matched to a gene: 11. CDR3 nucleotides: TGTGCCAGCAGTTTTGGGGCTAGCGGGACATCCGATGAGCAGTTCTTC. This sequence encodes CASSFGASGTSDEQFF.

The chain is built from TRBV19 and TRBJ2-1, with 8 bases fitting TRBD1. Germline values: CDR1 LNHDA, CDR2 SQIVND (reference sequence). The trim removed 4 bases at V and 2 bases at J, leaving 7 bases unmatched. The CDR3 is made up of 16 amino acids. CDR3 DNA sequence: TGTGCCAGTAGTACGGGACAGGCTCTGGCCTACAATGAGCAGTTCTTC. Its protein is CASSTGQALAYNEQFF.